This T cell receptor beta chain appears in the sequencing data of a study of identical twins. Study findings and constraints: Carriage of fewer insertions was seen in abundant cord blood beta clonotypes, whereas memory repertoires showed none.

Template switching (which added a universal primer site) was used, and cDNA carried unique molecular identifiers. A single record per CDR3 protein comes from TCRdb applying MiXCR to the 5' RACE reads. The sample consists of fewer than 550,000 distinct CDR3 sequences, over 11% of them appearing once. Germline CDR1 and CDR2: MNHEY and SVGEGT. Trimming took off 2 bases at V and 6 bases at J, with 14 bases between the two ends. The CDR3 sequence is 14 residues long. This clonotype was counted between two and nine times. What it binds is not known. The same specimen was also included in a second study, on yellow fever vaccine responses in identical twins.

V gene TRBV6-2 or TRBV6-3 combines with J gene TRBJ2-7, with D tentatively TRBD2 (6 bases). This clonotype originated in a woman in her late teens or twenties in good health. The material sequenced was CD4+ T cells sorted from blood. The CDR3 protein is CASSYGGVLGEQYF. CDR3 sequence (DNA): TGTGCCAGCAGTTACGGCGGGGTGCTGGGCGAGCAGTACTTC.